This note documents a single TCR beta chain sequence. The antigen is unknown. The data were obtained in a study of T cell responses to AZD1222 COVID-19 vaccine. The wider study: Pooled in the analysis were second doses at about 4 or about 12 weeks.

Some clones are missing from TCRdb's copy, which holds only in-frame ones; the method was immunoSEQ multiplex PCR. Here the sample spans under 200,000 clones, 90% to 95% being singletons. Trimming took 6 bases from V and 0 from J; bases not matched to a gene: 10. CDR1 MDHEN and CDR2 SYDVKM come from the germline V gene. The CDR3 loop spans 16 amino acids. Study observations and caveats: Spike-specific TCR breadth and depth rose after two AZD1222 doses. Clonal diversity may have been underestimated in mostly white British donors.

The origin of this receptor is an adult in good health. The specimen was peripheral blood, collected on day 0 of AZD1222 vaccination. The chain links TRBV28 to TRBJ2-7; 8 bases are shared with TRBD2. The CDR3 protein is CASSSPGRARSYEQYF. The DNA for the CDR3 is TGTGCCAGCAGCTCACCCGGGAGGGCCCGCTCCTACGAGCAGTACTTC.